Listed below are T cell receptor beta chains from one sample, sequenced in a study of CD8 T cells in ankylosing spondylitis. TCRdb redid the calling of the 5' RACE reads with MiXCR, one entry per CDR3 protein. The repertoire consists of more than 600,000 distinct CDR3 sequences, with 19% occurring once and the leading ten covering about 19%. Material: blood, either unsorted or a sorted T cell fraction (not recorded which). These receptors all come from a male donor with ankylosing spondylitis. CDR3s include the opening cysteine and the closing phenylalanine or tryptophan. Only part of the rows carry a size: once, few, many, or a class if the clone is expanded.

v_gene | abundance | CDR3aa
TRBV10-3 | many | CAISGTDTQYF
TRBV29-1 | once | CSVAGNEETQYF
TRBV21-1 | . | CASRVCNQPQHF
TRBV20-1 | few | CSASLAGGFGGEQFF
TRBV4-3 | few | CASSQEMSGRTFYNEQFF
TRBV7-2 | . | CASSLPTGAFGQYF
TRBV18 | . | CASSPPSENYGYTF
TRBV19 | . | CASSIEVNQPQHF
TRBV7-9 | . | CASSLVGAAGTEAFF
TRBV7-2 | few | CASSLVAGGFTGELFF
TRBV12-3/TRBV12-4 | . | CATGRDSHNEQFF
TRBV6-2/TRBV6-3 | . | CASRLRTSGPYEQYF
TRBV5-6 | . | CASSLGSEYGYTF
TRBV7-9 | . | CASSFRLGNTDTQYF
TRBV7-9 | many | CASSLSGGDQETQYF
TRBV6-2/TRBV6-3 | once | CASSYSSIRTSNSYNEQFF
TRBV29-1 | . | CSVEVRDSDYEQYF
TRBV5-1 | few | CASSLDGATGNTIYF
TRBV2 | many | CASGQGAYEQYF
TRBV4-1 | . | CASSQDWADTSAVKYGYTF
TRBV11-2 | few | CASRTGGGNTEAFF
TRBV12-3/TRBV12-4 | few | CASTSLAGPDNEQFF
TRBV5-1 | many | CASSLVLAGESNTGELFF
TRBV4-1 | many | CASSQDPNSYNSPLHF
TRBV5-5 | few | CASSLFAGVNEQYF
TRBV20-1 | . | CSAREGGRANTGELFF
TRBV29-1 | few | CSVDSNTEAFF
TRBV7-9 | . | CASSSPGQGTNSPLHF
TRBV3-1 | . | CASSQASPVSYNEQFF
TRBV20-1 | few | CSARDASFLMNTEAFF
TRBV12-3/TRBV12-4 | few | CASSLATTGVPQPDTQYF
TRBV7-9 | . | CASSLSGGSGQPQHF
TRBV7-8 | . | CASSPLTSGRAKYNEQFF
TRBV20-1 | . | CSASSYGTGDSANEKLFF
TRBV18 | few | CASSLPGLSYEQYF
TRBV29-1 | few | CSVVQGDEKLFF
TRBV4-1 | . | CASSQRSIGQEKLFF